Given below is one T cell receptor (beta chain) in context. Its antigen is undetermined. This entry is derived from a study of T cell responses to AZD1222 COVID-19 vaccine. Using immunoSEQ multiplex PCR, the repertoire was profiled, and TCRdb retains in-frame clones only, with some absent. The sample comprises more than 90,000 clones, roughly 90% of which are singletons, and about 15% rests with the top ten. Germline CDR1 is LGHDT and CDR2 is YNNKEL (reference sequence). With 0 bases removed from V and 8 bases from J, the gap between germline ends came to 7 bases. CDR3 size: 12 residues. Study-wide points: An increase in Spike-specific TCR breadth and depth was observed after two AZD1222 doses. Most donors were white British and more were female, and clonal diversity was possibly underestimated.

This TCR came from an adult who received the AZD1222 COVID-19 vaccine. Sequenced here: peripheral blood, sampled 28 days after the second AZD1222 dose. V and J are TRBV3-1 (or the pseudogene TRBV3-2) and TRBJ1-1; D unclear. CDR3 DNA sequence: TGTGCCAGCAGCCAAGATGTCAGCGAAGCTTTCTTT. Its protein product is CASSQDVSEAFF.